The 28 T cell receptor beta chains below come from one sample, sequenced in a study of molecular identifiers for immune sequencing clone quantification. TCRdb processed the PCR reads anew with MiXCR; each CDR3 protein has one entry. Found here are about 640,000 distinct CDR3 sequences, 15% to 20% of them singletons; the top ten hold 0.85% to 0.9%. Sequencing was carried out using naive CD8+ T cells from blood, with Jurkat cell RNA spiked in. This sample's subset: FACS-sorted CD8+CD4-CCR7+CD45RA+ naive T cells. The receptor set was obtained from a human donor in good health. Some libraries in this study had Jurkat cell RNA spiked in.

A word on this clonotype: A much larger clone lies a single base off, so this may be a read error. J is TRBJ2-1 and V is TRBV6-5; no clear D gene. V was cut by 0 bases and J by 0 bases, with 12 bases left in between. CDR1 MNHEY and CDR2 SVGAGI come from the germline V gene. This CDR3 has 17 residues. The CDR3 here is CASSYSGERSSYNEQFF. DNA of the CDR3: TGTGCCAGCAGTTACTCCGGCGAGAGGAGCTCCTACAATGAGCAGTTCTTC.

This clonotype was counted a few times. A much larger clone differs by one base, so this may be a read error. The chain is built from TRBV4-3 and TRBJ1-1; a possible D gene is TRBD1 (6 bases). The germline CDR1 and CDR2 sequences are LGHNA and YSLEER. V lost 1 base and J lost 1, with 10 bases in between. The CDR3 has 15 residues. The DNA of the CDR3 is TGCGCCAGCAGCCAAGTCCCGGGACAGAACACTGAAGCTTTCTTT. As protein: CASSQVPGQNTEAFF.

The sample holds many counts of this clonotype. This sequence joins TRBV27 and TRBJ1-5, with 8 bases fitting TRBD1. The CDR3 sequence is 14 residues long. V shed 6 bases, J shed 6 bases, and the junction held 7 bases outside the gene matches. Per the germline V gene, CDR1 is MNHEY and CDR2 is SMNVEV (reference sequence). As DNA, the CDR3 is TGTGCCAGCAGCCTGACAGGGGTCGGTCAGCCCCAGCATTTT. Its protein is CASSLTGVGQPQHF.

This clonotype was picked up a small number of times. The gene calls are TRBV9 and TRBJ2-7; TRBD1 might be the D (5 bases). The CDR3 runs 14 residues. The germline CDR1 and CDR2 sequences are SGDLS and YYNGEE. Trimming removed 0 bases from V and 2 bases from J, with 9 bases in between. Here the CDR3 reads CASSVVDNPYEQYF. The CDR3 DNA follows: TGTGCCAGCAGCGTAGTGGACAATCCCTACGAGCAGTACTTC.

With regard to this clonotype: A much larger clone lies one base from this, so it may be a read error. This chain joins TRBV6-6 and TRBJ2-3; TRBD2 aligns across 12 bases. The V gene's germline CDR1 is MNHNY and CDR2 SVGAGI (reference sequence). The CDR3 consists of 20 residues. CDR3 region: CACSFQRLAGEGFGTDTQYF. The CDR3 bases are TGTGCCTGCAGTTTTCAACGACTAGCGGGAGAGGGTTTTGGCACAGATACGCAGTATTTT.

This clonotype turned up a few times. CDR3 in amino acids: CASSRSPGTSGRAVSYEQYF. DNA for the CDR3: TGTGCCAGCAGCCGGAGCCCCGGGACTAGCGGGAGGGCCGTCTCCTACGAGCAGTACTTC. The V call is TRBV7-9, the J call TRBJ2-7; 16 nucleotides line up with TRBD2. In germline, CDR1 is SEHNR, CDR2 FQNEAQ (reference sequence). CDR3 size: 20 residues. Germline trimming cut 5 bases from V and 0 bases from J; bases unmatched to any gene: 13.

J is TRBJ1-4 and V is TRBV7-6; a possible D gene is TRBD1 (6 bases). This CDR3 region has 13 residues. V was pared by 6 bases and J by 4 bases, with 9 bases between. Germline CDR1 and CDR2: SGHVS and FNYEAQ. CDR3 protein: CASRTGFNEKLFF. The CDR3 region has the DNA TGTGCCAGCAGGACAGGTTTTAATGAAAAACTGTTTTTT.

At least ten counts were recorded for this clonotype. The chain is built from TRBV20-1 and TRBJ2-7; D remains unclear. Per the germline V gene, CDR1 is DFQATT and CDR2 is SNEGSKA (reference sequence). The CDR3 totals 14 residues. V gave up 0 bases and J gave up 4 bases, with 13 bases separating them. CDR3 protein: CSAREPYMGYEQYF. The DNA for the CDR3 is TGCAGTGCTAGAGAGCCGTATATGGGATACGAGCAGTACTTC.

This clonotype was seen ten or more times. V is TRBV7-9 and J is TRBJ2-7; 8 bases line up with TRBD1. V lost 2 bases, J lost 5 bases, and 8 bases stayed unmatched. The CDR3 loop spans 15 amino acids. Germline V gives CDR1 SEHNR, CDR2 FQNEAQ (reference sequence). The CDR3 sequence is CASSLSPGGYHEQYF. The CDR3 nucleotides are TGTGCCAGCAGCTTATCCCCAGGGGGCTACCACGAGCAGTACTTC.

The chain carries TRBV6-2 or TRBV6-3 and TRBJ1-5, with D unresolved. CDR1 is MNHEY, CDR2 SVGEGT, per germline. The CDR3 is 15 amino acids. Trimming removed 6 bases at V and 1 base at J, with 13 bases between. The CDR3 DNA sequence: TGTGCCAGCAGCGTCCCCGGACGAAGCAATCAGCCCCAGCATTTT. Translated: CASSVPGRSNQPQHF.

This chain connects TRBV7-9 to TRBJ1-3, with a weak D call TRBD1 (6 bases). Germline loops: CDR1 SEHNR, CDR2 FQNEAQ (reference sequence). The CDR3 totals 14 residues. V gave up 5 bases and J gave up 9 bases, with 17 bases separating them. CDR3 sequence reads: CASSTPGGLGTIYF. CDR3 nucleotides: TGTGCCAGCAGCACCCCCGGGGGGCTAGGCACCATATATTTT.

This clonotype was seen repeatedly, ten times or more. CDR3 in DNA: TGCAGTGCTAGACTACTCCCGTTGGCGGTGGCGGGGGAGACCCAGTACTTC. It is translated as CSARLLPLAVAGETQYF. This rearrangement joins TRBV20-1 to TRBJ2-5, with D possibly being TRBD2 (6 bases). Between the trimmed V and J ends, which lost 2 bases and 5 bases, there was a span of 24 bases. Germline V CDR1 and CDR2: DFQATT, SNEGSKA (reference sequence). The CDR3 runs to 17 residues.

On this clonotype itself: A single base separates this from a much larger clone, so it may be a read error. The chain recombines TRBV6-5 with TRBJ2-3, with D tentatively TRBD1 (6 bases). V lost 4 bases and J 1 base, leaving 12 bases between the germline ends. Germline V CDR1 and CDR2: MNHEY, SVGAGI. CDR3 length: 15 residues. In nucleotides, the CDR3 is TGTGCCAGCAGTTTTACAGGGTCCGGCACAGATACGCAGTATTTT. Amino acid sequence: CASSFTGSGTDTQYF.

This clonotype was observed at least ten times. The rearrangement uses TRBV5-6 and TRBJ2-5, with 14 bases aligning to TRBD2. With V trimmed by 4 bases and J by 4 bases, 6 bases remained unmatched. This CDR3 is built from 16 residues. Germline V lookup: CDR1 SGHDT, CDR2 YYEEEE. Here the CDR3 reads CASSAGLAGEGETQYF. CDR3 sequence (DNA): TGTGCCAGCAGCGCGGGACTAGCGGGAGAGGGAGAGACCCAGTACTTC.

This clonotype appeared many times. The chain combines TRBV2 with TRBJ2-2, with 9 bases aligning to TRBD1. The CDR3 covers 15 residues. Losses at the gene ends were 8 bases for V and 4 bases for J; bases not matched to a gene: 8. Germline CDR1 SNHLY, CDR2 FYNNEI. The CDR3 nucleotides are TGTGCCAGCGCCGAGGACAGGGGTGCCACCGGGGAGCTGTTTTTT. It is translated as CASAEDRGATGELFF.

Points on this clonotype: A single base separates this from a much larger clone, so it may be a read error. The rearrangement uses TRBV27 and TRBJ2-7, with 7 bases fitting TRBD1. This CDR3 has 16 amino acids. The germline V gene has CDR1 MNHEY and CDR2 SMNVEV (reference sequence). The CDR3 loop reads CASSSDRPKLPYERYF. Here the CDR3 DNA reads TGTGCCAGCAGTTCGGACAGGCCCAAGTTACCCTACGAGCGGTACTTC.

In this sample, this clonotype turned up many times. The chain recombines TRBV28 with TRBJ2-7; D is tentatively TRBD1 or TRBD2 (5 bases each). CDR1 MDHEN and CDR2 SYDVKM come from the germline V gene. This CDR3 has 14 residues. Deletions cut 7 bases from V and 6 bases from J, with 19 bases between. The chain's CDR3 is CASKSGRAPFEQYF. The CDR3 coding sequence is TGTGCCAGCAAATCGGGACGGGCGCCTTTCGAGCAGTACTTC.

This clonotype was detected many times. The V gene is TRBV2, the J gene TRBJ2-3, with TRBD2 as a possible D gene (5 bases). The CDR3 consists of 15 residues. V was clipped by 6 bases and J by 4 bases, with 17 bases between them. Looked up from germline, CDR1 is SNHLY and CDR2 is FYNNEI. CDR3 sequence reads: CASSRGSGAADTQYF. CDR3 nucleotides: TGTGCCAGCAGCCGAGGGTCTGGTGCGGCAGATACGCAGTATTTT.

This clonotype was recorded many times. V and J are TRBV6-5 and TRBJ2-3; 7 bases are a match to TRBD1. Trimming took 2 bases from V and 4 from J; bases not matched to a gene: 3. Germline V CDR1 and CDR2: MNHEY, SVGAGI. This CDR3 region has 14 residues. CDR3 region: CASSYTGASDTQYF. The DNA of the CDR3 is TGTGCCAGCAGTTACACAGGGGCTTCAGATACGCAGTATTTT.

As to this clonotype: A much larger clonotype is one base distant, so this may be a read error. The chain combines TRBV30 with TRBJ1-1; the match to TRBD1 covers 10 bases. Germline V gives CDR1 GTSNPN, CDR2 SVGIG (reference sequence). The CDR3 totals 13 residues. Here the CDR3 reads CAWRETGGTEVFF. The CDR3 DNA reads TGTGCCTGGAGAGAGACAGGGGGCACTGAAGTTTTCTTT.

Notes on this clonotype: This may be a read error, as it is one base from a much larger clone. The V call is TRBV4-3, the J call TRBJ2-1; no firm D call. The CDR3 has 15 residues. Per the germline V gene, CDR1 is LGHNA and CDR2 is YSLEER. CDR3 in amino acids: CASSLTGSEINEQSF. The CDR3 DNA follows: TGCGCCAGCAGCCTTACCGGCAGCGAGATCAATGAGCAGTCCTTC.

For this clonotype: Being one base from a much bigger clone, this may be a read error. The chain is built from TRBV9 and TRBJ2-1, with TRBD2 matching 7 bases. Germline CDR1 SGDLS, CDR2 YYNGEE. Trimming at V came to 7 bases and at J to 2 bases, leaving 9 bases not matched to a gene. The CDR3 is 15 residues long. As DNA, the CDR3 is TGTGCCAGCGGCTCCAGCGGGGCGACCTACAATGAGCAGTTCTTC. Protein sequence: CASGSSGATYNEQFF.

This clonotype occurred a few times. Germline is not matched at one junction end, which may reflect a read error. The chain uses TRBV28 and TRBJ2-3, with D perhaps matching TRBD2 (6 bases). The CDR3 has 15 residues. Germline V gene lookup returns CDR1 MDHEN and CDR2 SYDVKM. In nucleotides, the CDR3 is TGTGCCAGCAGCAGGGCCGTGAGTCGGCGGGATACGCAATATTTT. This encodes CASSRAVSRRDTQYF.

This clonotype occurred many times. V usage is TRBV12-3 or TRBV12-4 and J usage is TRBJ2-5; TRBD1 matches 7 bases. V gave up 0 bases and J gave up 4 bases; unmatched junction bases: 8. The CDR3 is 16 amino acids. CDR3 amino acids: CASSLAPEGQPETQYF. CDR3 sequence (DNA): TGTGCCAGCAGTTTAGCGCCTGAGGGACAGCCAGAGACCCAGTACTTC.

About this clonotype: A much larger clone lies one base from this, so it may be a read error. The chain is built from TRBV25-1 and TRBJ1-5; 8 bases line up with TRBD1. Losses at the gene ends were 8 bases for V and 6 bases for J; bases not matched to a gene: 12. From germline, CDR1 is MGHDK and CDR2 SYGVNS. This CDR3 contains 15 residues. The CDR3 loop reads CASGAETGGGQPQHF. For the CDR3, the DNA is TGTGCCAGCGGTGCAGAAACAGGGGGTGGTCAGCCCCAGCATTTT.

This clonotype was seen at least ten times. J is TRBJ1-5 and V is TRBV2; D remains unclear. This CDR3 has 15 residues. V was pared by 6 bases and J by 4 bases, with 16 bases between. Germline lookup yields CDR1 SNHLY and CDR2 FYNNEI. CDR3 in amino acids: CASRFNADFNQPQHF. CDR3 nucleotides: TGTGCCAGCAGGTTCAACGCAGACTTTAATCAGCCCCAGCATTTT.

With respect to this clonotype: A much larger clone lies one base from this, so it may be a read error. The CDR3 loop is CAGSPQGKSRNEQFF. The CDR3 nucleotides are TGTGCCGGCAGCCCACAGGGCAAGTCGAGGAATGAGCAGTTCTTC. The gene calls are TRBV7-9 and TRBJ2-1; TRBD1 might be the D (6 bases). Germline-derived CDR1 and CDR2 are SEHNR and FQNEAQ (reference sequence). The CDR3 consists of 15 residues.

The genes are TRBV12-3 or TRBV12-4 and TRBJ2-1; 10 nucleotides agree with TRBD2. The CDR3 is 17 amino acids. The V and J ends lost 2 bases and 7 bases, in that order; junction bases with no gene match: 11. This chain's CDR3 is CASSLLSPSGSQNEQFF. As DNA, the CDR3 is TGTGCCAGCAGTTTATTATCCCCTAGCGGGAGTCAGAATGAGCAGTTCTTC.